This passage covers 24 T cell receptor beta chains from one sample sequenced in a study of T cells in Graves' hyperthyroidism and ophthalmopathy. There were TCR beta CDR3 regions amplified from RNA transcripts. The HTBI primer set drove a first-round RT-PCR of the TCR CDR3. From the multiplex PCR reads, TCRdb called clonotypes with MiXCR, one entry per CDR3 protein. This table has 300,000 to 450,000 distinct CDR3 sequences, approximately 14% appearing once. The sample consisted of blood. The receptor source for this set is a woman under 30 with Graves' hyperthyroidism that later progressed to Graves' ophthalmopathy.

This clonotype was seen at least ten times. V gene TRBV6-2 or TRBV6-3 combines with J gene TRBJ2-7; TRBD2 aligns across 8 bases. From germline, CDR1 is MNHEY and CDR2 SVGEGT. V trimming: 2 bases; J trimming: 2 bases; junction bases outside the gene matches: 5. This CDR3 has 15 amino acids. This CDR3 reads CASSYVAGLAYEQYF. The CDR3 DNA reads as TGTGCCAGCAGTTACGTAGCGGGGCTCGCCTACGAGCAGTACTTC.

This clonotype was counted ten times or more. The chain is built from TRBV6-5 and TRBJ2-7; D is unclear. The CDR3 sequence is 15 residues long. Germline assignment: CDR1 MNHEY and CDR2 SVGAGI. V was pared by 0 bases and J by 3 bases, with 12 bases between. The CDR3 reads CASSYSPATGYEQYF. In DNA form, the CDR3 reads TGTGCCAGCAGTTACTCTCCAGCTACGGGCTACGAGCAGTACTTC.

This clonotype has ten or more counts. J is TRBJ2-5 and V is TRBV20-1, with a weak D call TRBD1 (5 bases). This CDR3 spans 12 amino acids. Per the germline V gene, CDR1 is DFQATT and CDR2 is SNEGSKA (reference sequence). V was pared by 6 bases and J by 5 bases, with 13 bases between. This chain's CDR3 is CSAMGQAETQYF. CDR3 coding DNA: TGCAGTGCAATGGGGCAGGCCGAGACCCAGTACTTC.

About this clonotype itself: A read error may be the cause here, since a much bigger clone is one base away. The chain has TRBV2 and TRBJ2-3; 8 bases are a match to TRBD2. The CDR3 runs 15 residues. V was pared by 4 bases and J by 7 bases, with 10 bases of the junction left unmatched. Per the germline V gene, CDR1 is SNHLY and CDR2 is FYNNEI. The CDR3 DNA is TGTGCCAGCAGTGGCGGGAGCGGGAGCCTTAATACGCAGTATTTT. Its translation: CASSGGSGSLNTQYF. The whole variable domain, remainder taken from reference TRBV2 and TRBJ2-3, is EPEVTQTPSHQVTQMGQEVILRCVPISNHLYFYWYRQILGQKVEFLVSFYNNEISEKSEIFDDQFSVERPDGSNFTLKIRSTKLEDSAMYFCASSGGSGSLNTQYFGPGTRLTVL.

This clonotype was found many times. The V call is TRBV28, the J call TRBJ1-4, with 7 bases that match TRBD1. The germline V gene has CDR1 MDHEN and CDR2 SYDVKM. J lost 5 bases, V lost 2 bases, and 2 bases had no gene match. CDR3 length: 14 residues. In nucleotides, the CDR3 is TGTGCCAGCAGTTTAAGGGGGCGAAATGAAAAACTGTTTTTT. It yields the protein CASSLRGRNEKLFF.

This clonotype was seen more than once but under ten times. This may stem from a read error, because a much larger clone lies one nucleotide away. The CDR3: CASTGGPLDTEAFF. In DNA form, the CDR3 reads TGTGCCAGCACGGGTGGACCCTTGGACACTGAAGCTTTCTTT. This chain links TRBV27 with TRBJ1-1; D is uncertain. Trimming removed 7 bases from V and 3 bases from J, with 15 bases in between. Germline V gene data show CDR1 as MNHEY and CDR2 as SMNVEV (reference sequence). This CDR3 is 14 amino acids long.

The rearrangement joins TRBV28 to TRBJ2-7; perhaps TRBD2 as D (5 bases). The CDR3 loop spans 14 amino acids. The germline CDR1 and CDR2 sequences are MDHEN and SYDVKM. Trimming took 6 bases from V and 3 from J, leaving 15 bases between them. DNA of the CDR3: TGTGCCAGCAGCAATCCCCCCGGGGTCTACGAGCAGTACTTC. Its translation: CASSNPPGVYEQYF.

A word on this clonotype: This could be a read error, since a much larger clone is one nucleotide away. The gene calls are TRBV18 and TRBJ1-1; D is unclear. Germline CDR1 KGHSH, CDR2 LQKENI. The CDR3 spans 15 residues. As DNA, the CDR3 is TGTGTCAGCTCACCTACTCATGTCGAGTTCACTGAAGCTTTCTTT. Translating it yields CVSSPTHVEFTEAFF.

Note on this clonotype: Sequence at one end of the junction differs from germline and may be a read error. The chain combines TRBV5-5 with TRBJ1-1, with 7 positions matching TRBD1. The CDR3 is 14 amino acids. Germline lookup yields CDR1 SGHKS and CDR2 YYEKEE (reference sequence). The CDR3, as DNA: TGTGCCAGCAGCTTGTACAGGGGAGGGACTGAAGATTTCTTT. Translating gives CASSLYRGGTEDFF. Using reference TRBV5-5 and TRBJ1-1 for the parts outside the CDR3, the full variable domain is DAGVTQSPTHLIKTRGQQVTLRCSPISGHKSVSWYQQVLGQGPQFIFQYYEKEERGRGNFPDRFSARQFPNYSSELNVNALLLGDSALYLCASSLYRGGTEDFFGQGTRLTVV.

This clonotype was observed many times. V is TRBV12-3 or TRBV12-4 and J is TRBJ2-3; no reliable D call. The length of the CDR3 is 13 residues. V gave up 7 bases and J gave up 6 bases, with 14 bases separating them. The CDR3 loop is CASTPRAGDTQYF. As DNA, the CDR3 is TGTGCCAGCACCCCCCGGGCCGGGGATACGCAGTATTTT.

The rearrangement joins TRBV28 to TRBJ2-7, with TRBD1 identical over 10 bases. The J segment lost 2 bases and the V segment lost 5 bases, leaving 6 bases of the junction unmatched. This CDR3 spans 15 amino acids. Germline CDR1 is MDHEN and CDR2 is SYDVKM. Here the CDR3 DNA reads TGTGCCAGCAGTCACAGGACAGGGGGAACCTACGAGCAGTACTTC. Amino acids: CASSHRTGGTYEQYF.

This clonotype was detected many times. CDR3 nucleotides: TGTGCCAGCAGCCCCGGGACTAGCGGGACTGTAAACATTCAGTACTTC. This sequence encodes CASSPGTSGTVNIQYF. The chain carries TRBV7-8 and TRBJ2-4; 13 nucleotides line up with TRBD2. CDR1 is SGHVS and CDR2 is FQNEAQ in the germline V gene. Losses at the gene ends were 5 bases for V and 6 bases for J; bases not matched to a gene: 7. This CDR3 has 16 residues.

This clonotype was seen at least ten times. The rearrangement uses TRBV2 and TRBJ2-1; 14 bases fit TRBD2. The CDR3 is 15 residues long. Trimming removed 6 bases from V and 8 bases from J; junction bases left unmatched: 6. Germline V lookup: CDR1 SNHLY, CDR2 FYNNEI. The CDR3 loop is CASRTGLAGVYEQFF. The DNA of the CDR3 is TGTGCCAGCAGAACGGGACTAGCGGGAGTCTATGAGCAGTTCTTC.

This clonotype was found many times. The chain links TRBV6-6 to TRBJ1-2; possibly TRBD1 for D (5 bases). Germline V gives CDR1 MNHNY, CDR2 SVGAGI (reference sequence). The CDR3 is 13 residues long. V shed 2 bases and J shed 11 bases, with 15 bases lying between them. DNA for the CDR3: TGTGCCAGCAGTTACGTACCTCGGGGACTATACACCTTC. It encodes CASSYVPRGLYTF.

The chain is built from TRBV4-3 and TRBJ2-1; 12 bases fit TRBD2. This CDR3 comprises 18 residues. Trimming cost V 0 bases and J 4 bases; bases outside gene matches: 7. Per the germline V gene, CDR1 is LGHNA and CDR2 is YSLEER. The CDR3 is CASSQDFLAGGTYNEQFF. The CDR3 bases are TGCGCCAGCAGCCAAGATTTCCTAGCGGGAGGGACGTACAATGAGCAGTTCTTC.

This clonotype was counted ten times or more. This chain connects TRBV2 to TRBJ1-1; D is uncertain. Germline V CDR1 and CDR2: SNHLY, FYNNEI. This CDR3 has 13 residues. V was clipped by 5 bases and J by 2 bases, with 9 bases between them. The CDR3 sequence: CASSYQVNTEAFF. CDR3 in DNA: TGTGCCAGCAGTTACCAGGTAAACACTGAAGCTTTCTTT.

This clonotype showed up just a few times. CDR3 nucleotides: TGTGCCAGCAGCTTACCGAACATCCTTCTAGACACCGGGGAGCTGTTTTTT. This codes for CASSLPNILLDTGELFF. This chain joins TRBV11-2 and TRBJ2-2; D unclear. This CDR3 is 17 amino acids long. Trimming removed 2 bases from V and 3 bases from J, with 16 bases in between. Germline V gives CDR1 SGHAT, CDR2 FQNNGV. Based on the CDR3 plus reference TRBV11-2 and TRBJ2-2, the full variable domain is EAGVAQSPRYKIIEKRQSVAFWCNPISGHATLYWYQQILGQGPKLLIQFQNNGVVDDSQLPKDRFSAERLKGVDSTLKIQPAKLEDSAVYLCASSLPNILLDTGELFFGEGSRLTVL.

This clonotype has a count of ten or more. This rearrangement joins TRBV12-3 or TRBV12-4 to TRBJ2-1, with 15 bases matching TRBD2. The J segment lost 7 bases and the V segment lost 3 bases, leaving 1 base of the junction unmatched. The CDR3 runs to 15 residues. The CDR3 spells CASSFGTSGRNEQFF. The CDR3 DNA reads TGTGCCAGCAGTTTCGGGACTAGCGGGAGGAATGAGCAGTTCTTC.

The V gene is TRBV28, the J gene TRBJ2-7, with D possibly being TRBD1 (6 bases). The CDR3 extends over 15 amino acids. The germline V gene encodes CDR1 MDHEN and CDR2 SYDVKM. V lost 3 bases and J 1 base, leaving 13 bases between the germline ends. The chain's CDR3 is CASSLWSGESYEQYF. CDR3 DNA: TGTGCCAGCAGTTTGTGGTCAGGGGAATCCTACGAGCAGTACTTC.

This clonotype appeared many times. V and J are TRBV28 and TRBJ2-7, with D tentatively TRBD1 or TRBD2 (6 bases each). Trimming removed 4 bases from V and 2 bases from J, with 9 bases in between. The CDR3 has 13 residues. The germline V gene encodes CDR1 MDHEN and CDR2 SYDVKM. The CDR3 region has the DNA TGTGCCAGCAGTTGGGGGGCTACCTACGAGCAGTACTTC. Encoded protein: CASSWGATYEQYF. The complete variable domain, with remaining parts taken from reference TRBV28 and TRBJ2-7, reads DVKVTQSSRYLVKRTGEKVFLECVQDMDHENMFWYRQDPGLGLRLIYFSYDVKMKEKGDIPEGYSVSREKKERFSLILESASTNQTSMYLCASSWGATYEQYFGPGTRLTVT.

This clonotype was seen only a few times. The chain joins TRBV13 to TRBJ1-2; tentatively, D is TRBD1 (5 bases). V gave up 5 bases and J gave up 8 bases, with 15 bases separating them. The germline gives CDR1 PRHDT, CDR2 FYEKMQ (reference sequence). This CDR3 comprises 13 residues. The CDR3 nucleotides read TGTGCCAGCAGCCACACCGGGGGAGGGGGCTACACCTTC. Translating it yields CASSHTGGGGYTF. The variable domain in full, with the rest retrieved from reference TRBV13 and TRBJ1-2, is AAGVIQSPRHLIKEKRETATLKCYPIPRHDTVYWYQQGPGQDPQFLISFYEKMQSDKGSIPDRFSAQQFSDYHSELNMSSLELGDSALYFCASSHTGGGGYTFGSGTRLTVV.

This clonotype has ten or more counts. This chain joins TRBV20-1 and TRBJ2-7, with 7 nucleotides matching TRBD2. This CDR3 has 14 amino acids. Germline V lookup: CDR1 DFQATT, CDR2 SNEGSKA (reference sequence). After removal of 2 bases from V and 7 bases from J, the junction contained 11 bases not matched to a gene. DNA for the CDR3: TGCAGTGCTAGAAAGGACTCCTGGGGGGGGGAGCAGTACTTC. Amino acid sequence: CSARKDSWGGEQYF.

This clonotype showed up many times. The chain joins TRBV11-3 to TRBJ2-5; the D gene is possibly TRBD2 (5 bases). V lost 1 base and J lost 5, with 11 bases in between. The CDR3 is 14 amino acids. CDR1 and CDR2 from the germline V gene are SGHNT and YENEEA. The chain's CDR3 is CASSLAGRGETQYF. In nucleotides, the CDR3 is TGTGCCAGCAGCTTAGCCGGCAGAGGGGAGACCCAGTACTTC.

This clonotype was counted many times. The chain recombines TRBV28 with TRBJ1-5; a weak D match, TRBD1 (6 bases). Germline CDR1 and CDR2: MDHEN and SYDVKM. This CDR3 region has 15 residues. The V and J ends lost 4 bases and 4 bases respectively, with 14 bases between them. The CDR3 DNA follows: TGTGCCAGCAGTTCTAACAGGGCTAGGAATCAGCCCCAGCATTTT. This translates into CASSSNRARNQPQHF.